The 5 T cell receptor beta chains presented below share a single source sample, sequenced in a study of CD8+ T cells in alopecia areata listed by TCRdb under 2018. Libraries were built with the immunoSEQ multiplex PCR assay. RNA was extracted from all samples and reverse transcribed into cDNA, which served as template for TCR sequencing. TCRdb's version of the immuneACCESS table is confined to in-frame rearrangements and falls short of the full clone set. An unresolved V gene accounts for under half of the shortfall where checked; the remainder is of unknown origin. The sample yields approximately 280,000 clones; roughly 60% were counted once. The ten largest make up more than 1.5% of the sample. Read against the paper, the sample's time point label means: 24 weeks on oral tofacitinib. What the treatment or condition label conveys for this sample: oral pan-JAK inhibitor, 5-10 mg twice daily. Material: CD4+ T cells sorted from blood, obtained at week 24, from a patient treated with tofacitinib. The source of these receptors is a human donor with alopecia areata.

The chain recombines TRBV7-9 with TRBJ1-5, with 9 nucleotides matching TRBD1. Germline lookup yields CDR1 SEHNR and CDR2 FQNEAQ (reference sequence). This CDR3 contains 15 residues. With V trimmed by 6 bases and J by 3 bases, 6 bases remained unmatched. The CDR3 coding sequence is TGTGCCAGCAGTTACGGGACAGGGTACAATCAGCCCCAGCATTTT. Protein sequence: CASSYGTGYNQPQHF.

This clone was seen only a few times. V usage is TRBV18 and J usage is TRBJ1-1; D unresolved. Germline loops: CDR1 KGHSH, CDR2 LQKENI. The germline V and J ends were trimmed by 4 bases and 7 bases, with 13 bases remaining between them. The CDR3 has 13 residues. The CDR3 protein is CASSRDGISEAFF. The DNA for the CDR3 is TGTGCCAGCTCACGCGACGGGATAAGTGAAGCTTTCTTT.

This chain connects TRBV20-1 to TRBJ2-7, with D possibly being TRBD2 (5 bases). The CDR3 extends over 10 amino acids. Trimming left V 3 bases short and J 6 bases short, with 6 bases between. Germline-derived CDR1 and CDR2 are DFQATT and SNEGSKA (reference sequence). CDR3 DNA sequence: TGCAGTGCTAGTCGGGGCGAGCAGTACTTC. Residues: CSASRGEQYF.

The count of this clone is one. This CDR3 is also generated by other DNA sequences in the sample. The gene calls are TRBV20-1 and TRBJ2-3, with D possibly TRBD2 on 5 matching bases. This CDR3 comprises 11 residues. Germline assignment: CDR1 DFQATT and CDR2 SNEGSKA (reference sequence). V gave up 6 bases and J gave up 1 base, with 5 bases separating them. CDR3 coding DNA: TGCAGTGCGAGGGGCACAGATACGCAGTATTTT. It yields the protein CSARGTDTQYF.

The count of this clone is one. V gene TRBV2 combines with J gene TRBJ1-6; no reliable D call. V was clipped by 9 bases and J by 9 bases, with 12 bases between them. The CDR3 runs to 12 residues. Germline V gives CDR1 SNHLY, CDR2 FYNNEI. The CDR3 DNA reads as TGTGCCAGTGGACGGTTAGCTTCACCCCTCCACTTT. Protein: CASGRLASPLHF. Complete variable domain (other parts from reference TRBV2 and TRBJ1-6): EPEVTQTPSHQVTQMGQEVILRCVPISNHLYFYWYRQILGQKVEFLVSFYNNEISEKSEIFDDQFSVERPDGSNFTLKIRSTKLEDSAMYFCASGRLASPLHFGNGTRLTVT.